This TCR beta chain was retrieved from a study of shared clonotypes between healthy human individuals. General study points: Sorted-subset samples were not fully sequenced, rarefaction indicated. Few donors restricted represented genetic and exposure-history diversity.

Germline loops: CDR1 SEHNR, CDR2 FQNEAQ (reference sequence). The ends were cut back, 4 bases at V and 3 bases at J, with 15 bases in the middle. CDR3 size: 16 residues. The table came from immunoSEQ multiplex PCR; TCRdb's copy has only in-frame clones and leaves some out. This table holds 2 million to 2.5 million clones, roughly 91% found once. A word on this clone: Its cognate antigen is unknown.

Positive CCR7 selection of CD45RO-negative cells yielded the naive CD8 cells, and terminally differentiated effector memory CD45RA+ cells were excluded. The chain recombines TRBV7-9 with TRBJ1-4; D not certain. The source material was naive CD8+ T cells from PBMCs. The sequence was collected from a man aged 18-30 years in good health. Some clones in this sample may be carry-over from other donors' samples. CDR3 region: CASSSPKGHPNEKLFF. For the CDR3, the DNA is TGTGCCAGCAGCTCTCCCAAGGGTCATCCTAATGAAAAACTGTTTTTT.